The entry below describes one TCR beta chain. These data belong to a study of blood T cell repertoires in COVID-19. Study-level information: There were acute and convalescent COVID-19 samples, and they came from the United States, Italy and Spain. T cells, B-cell-depleted T cells, or PBMCs provided the cDNA or gDNA that served as material.

Produced via immunoSEQ multiplex PCR; TCRdb's table is partial and in-frame only. The sample includes more than 200,000 clones, about 88% of them seen just once. The V gene's germline CDR1 is MNHEY and CDR2 SVGAGI. V was trimmed by 5 bases and J by 4 bases, leaving 14 bases between them. The CDR3 spans 14 residues. The receptor was isolated from a woman between 35 and 50 years old who had recovered from COVID-19. J is TRBJ1-2 and V is TRBV6-5; D might be TRBD1 (6 bases). Sequences were obtained from peripheral blood. This CDR3 is CASSPNQGSYGYTF. For the CDR3, the DNA is TGTGCCAGCAGTCCAAATCAGGGGAGCTATGGCTACACCTTC.